This section outlines one TCR beta chain sequence together with its context. The antigen remains undetermined. The read terminates 3 residues before the CDR3 end, so the remaining end is supplied by the germline J gene. Recipients received nonmyeloablative bone marrow transplants from related graft donors, with transient mixed chimerism. Unstimulated regulatory T cells (CD4+CD25+CD127-), CD4+CD25- non-regulatory cells, CD4 and CD8 cells were FACS-sorted from thawed PBMCs. The CDR3 runs 15 residues. Between the trimmed V and J ends, which lost 3 bases and 1 base, there was a span of 9 bases. Per the germline V gene, CDR1 is MDHEN and CDR2 is SYDVKM. The repertoire was sequenced with immunoSEQ multiplex PCR; TCRdb's copy has only in-frame clones and lacks some. The sample data list about 15,000 clones. These data belong to a study of Tregs in tolerant kidney transplant recipients. General study results and limits: Expanding Tregs on activated donor B cells appeared to best identify donor-specific TCRbeta clones. Changing PCR primers prevented nucleotide comparison between some patients' samples. Antigen-driven expansion was suggested because donor-specific Tregs expanded more than all Tregs in tolerant patients.

This chain joins TRBV28 and TRBJ2-2; no firm D call. This receptor was identified in a human patient who received a combined kidney and bone marrow transplant. These T cells may partly come from the graft donor. Here the sequenced sample was CD4+ T cells from blood (PBMCs), taken 12 months after the transplant. Incomplete CDR3 DNA: TGTGCCAGCAGTTTCCTTGGCAAGAACACCGGGGAG. Its protein product is CASSFLGKNTGE. The CDR3 in its entirety is CASSFLGKNTGELFF.